This T cell receptor beta chain was profiled in a study of shared clonotypes between healthy human individuals. The CDR3 is 15 amino acids. Per the germline V gene, CDR1 is MNHNS and CDR2 is SASEGT. The germline V and J ends were trimmed by 6 bases and 6 bases, with 21 bases remaining between them. Measured with immunoSEQ multiplex PCR; TCRdb has only the in-frame clones, and not every one. The sample carries about 2.4 million clones, over 85% recorded once. The sequence was collected from a man younger than 35 in good health. Some clones in this sample may be carry-over from other donors' samples. The chain recombines TRBV6-1 with TRBJ2-7; D perhaps matches TRBD2 (6 bases). Sequencing was carried out using naive CD4+ T cells from PBMCs. As for subset: CD45RA+ positively selected. CDR3 nucleotide sequence: TGTGCCAGCAGCCTACCTGACGGGGGTATCTCCGAGCAGTACTTC. It codes for CASSLPDGGISEQYF.